The 2 T cell receptor beta chains listed next were all sequenced from one sample in a study of tumor and adjacent non-tumor tissue in lung cancer. TCRbeta libraries were built with three rounds of nested PCR, modified from ARM-PCR. TCRdb independently ran MiXCR on the multiplex PCR reads; one entry per CDR3 protein. The sample holds roughly 69,000 distinct CDR3 sequences; roughly 77% are singletons and the top ten take more than 40%. This sample's RNA came from whole unsorted tissue. This non-tumor lung sample came from over 3 cm beyond the tumor edge. Sequenced: distant non-tumor lung tissue. The source of these receptors is a man aged 55-75 years with non-small cell lung cancer.

Regarding this clonotype: The junction does not match germline at one end; this may be a read error. The chain couples TRBV11-1 to TRBJ2-1; the D gene is possibly TRBD2 (5 bases). Germline loops: CDR1 SGHAT, CDR2 FQDESV (reference sequence). CDR3 length: 16 residues. CDR3 amino acids: CANSLAHGIGMSEQFF. As DNA, the CDR3 is TGTGCCAACAGCCTAGCTCATGGGATTGGGATGAGTGAGCAGTTCTTC.

The chain uses TRBV29-1 and TRBJ2-7; D gene unclear. Looked up from germline, CDR1 is SQVTM and CDR2 is ANQGSEA. This CDR3 comprises 10 residues. CDR3 residues: CSVLSDKQYF. In nucleotides, the CDR3 is TGCAGTGTTCTTTCAGACAAGCAGTACTTC.